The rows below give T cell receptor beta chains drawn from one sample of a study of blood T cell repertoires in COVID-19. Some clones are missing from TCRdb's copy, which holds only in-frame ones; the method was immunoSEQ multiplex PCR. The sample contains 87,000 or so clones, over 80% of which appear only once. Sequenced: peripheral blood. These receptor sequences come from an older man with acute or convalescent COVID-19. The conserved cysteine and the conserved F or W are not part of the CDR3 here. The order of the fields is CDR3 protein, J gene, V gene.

ASMGQGGNQPQH,TRBJ1-5,TRBV10-2
ASSYGEDGGYT,TRBJ1-2,TRBV6-6
ASSSDRLANYGYT,TRBJ1-2,TRBV5-4
ASAPGGPISGNTIY,TRBJ1-3,TRBV28
ASSLTRQGAEGYT,TRBJ1-2,TRBV11-2
ASSWGQSTEAF,TRBJ1-1,TRBV6-5
ASKVAGGSYEQY,TRBJ2-7,TRBV6-5
ASSYRTSGSADTQY,TRBJ2-3,TRBV5-1
ASSWTTTSGRAGEQY,TRBJ2-7,TRBV5-1
ASSYQGRKATNEKLF,TRBJ1-4,TRBV6-2/TRBV6-3
ASSQDRAGASNIQY,TRBJ2-4,TRBV4-1
ASSLGQLYGYT,TRBJ1-2,TRBV7-2